These 16 T cell receptor beta chains came from one sample sequenced in a study of cytomegalovirus exposure and HLA in healthy donors. This PCR relied on a set of 60 Vbeta primers and 13 Jbeta primers. Only in-frame clones appear in the TCRdb table, and some are missing; sequencing was by immunoSEQ multiplex PCR. This sample has 150,000 to 200,000 clones; roughly nine tenths occur once, and the top ten carry 0.2% to 0.3%. Sequenced: PBMCs. Receptor source: a girl in the first two years of life in good health and CMV-seronegative.

The CDR3 region has the DNA TGTGCCAGCAGCCTCGGACAGGGGGCAAACTATGGCTACACCTTC. Translated, it gives CASSLGQGANYGYTF. This sequence joins TRBV7-9 and TRBJ1-2, with 11 positions matching TRBD1. Unmatched junction bases numbered 4, after V lost 5 bases and J lost 2 bases. Germline V CDR1 and CDR2: SEHNR, FQNEAQ (reference sequence). CDR3 length equals 15 residues.

This chain joins TRBV5-1 and TRBJ2-5, with D perhaps matching TRBD1 (5 bases). CDR1 is SGHRS and CDR2 is YFSETQ in the germline V gene. V gave up 3 bases and J gave up 4 bases, with 16 bases separating them. The CDR3 totals 15 residues. The CDR3 reads CASSSDRPQGETQYF. CDR3 sequence (DNA): TGCGCCAGCAGCTCCGACAGACCCCAAGGAGAGACCCAGTACTTC.

The CDR3 reads CASSQERQSGYGYTF. CDR3 nucleotide sequence: TGCGCCAGCAGCCAAGAGCGACAATCAGGCTATGGCTACACCTTC. The V call is TRBV4-1, the J call TRBJ1-2; no reliable D call. Between the trimmed V and J ends, which lost 0 bases and 4 bases, there was a span of 12 bases. The CDR3 is made up of 15 amino acids. Germline CDR1 is MGHRA and CDR2 is YSYEKL.

The sample holds one count of this clone. This sequence joins TRBV19 and TRBJ1-1; 12 bases match TRBD1. The V segment lost 3 bases and the J segment 1 base; nucleotides outside the gene matches: 3. The CDR3 consists of 16 residues. CDR1 is LNHDA and CDR2 is SQIVND in the germline V gene (reference sequence). The CDR3 region has the DNA TGTGCCAGTAGTATGGGACAGGGGGCATGGAACACTGAAGCTTTCTTT. Its translation: CASSMGQGAWNTEAFF.

V gene TRBV9 combines with J gene TRBJ2-3; TRBD2 matches at 7 bases. Germline loops: CDR1 SGDLS, CDR2 YYNGEE. The CDR3 consists of 14 residues. V lost 4 bases to trimming and J lost 3 bases; unmatched junction nucleotides: 5. The CDR3 spells CASSSLSGTDTQYF. Here the CDR3 DNA reads TGTGCCAGCAGCTCCCTTAGCGGGACAGATACGCAGTATTTT.

The genes are TRBV19 and TRBJ2-5, with D hard to call. The CDR3 sequence is 14 residues long. Germline lookup yields CDR1 LNHDA and CDR2 SQIVND (reference sequence). V shed 6 bases and J shed 2 bases, with 13 bases lying between them. In DNA, the CDR3 is TGTGCCAGTAGGTCACAGAAGTCACAAGAGACCCAGTACTTC. It codes for CASRSQKSQETQYF.

The chain joins TRBV5-1 to TRBJ2-1; weak D call: TRBD1 (5 bases). The length of the CDR3 is 18 residues. Per germline, CDR1 SGHRS and CDR2 YFSETQ. V was clipped by 0 bases and J by 5 bases, with 21 bases between them. CDR3 DNA: TGCGCCAGCAGCTTGGTGGCAATGTTAGCCTCAGGGAACAATGAGCAGTTCTTC. Residues: CASSLVAMLASGNNEQFF.

The J gene is TRBJ2-1, the V gene TRBV4-1, with TRBD2 matching 7 bases. In germline, CDR1 is MGHRA, CDR2 YSYEKL. The J segment lost 4 bases and the V segment lost 6 bases, leaving 12 bases of the junction unmatched. CDR3 length equals 16 residues. The CDR3 loop is CASRGRPGRGYNEQFF. The CDR3 DNA is TGCGCCAGCAGGGGACGTCCGGGGAGGGGATACAATGAGCAGTTCTTC.

The chain links TRBV2 to TRBJ1-6; tentatively, D is TRBD1 (6 bases). V lost 3 bases and J lost 7, with 10 bases in between. The length of the CDR3 is 14 residues. Germline V gene lookup returns CDR1 SNHLY and CDR2 FYNNEI. DNA for the CDR3: TGTGCCAGCAGTGACCCCAGGGGAAATTCACCCCTCCACTTT. Amino acids: CASSDPRGNSPLHF.

The CDR3 reads CASSVGVTYEQYF. The CDR3 DNA sequence: TGCGCCAGCAGCGTCGGGGTTACCTACGAGCAGTACTTC. The chain recombines TRBV4-1 with TRBJ2-7, with D possibly being TRBD2 (5 bases). V shed 5 bases and J shed 2 bases, with 10 bases lying between them. The CDR3 has 13 residues. Germline CDR1 is MGHRA and CDR2 is YSYEKL.

The rearrangement joins TRBV20-1 to TRBJ2-1; D possibly corresponds to TRBD2 (6 bases). There are 11 residues in the CDR3. Per germline, CDR1 DFQATT and CDR2 SNEGSKA (reference sequence). V was clipped by 6 bases and J by 6 bases, with 9 bases between them. This chain's CDR3 is CSADGGNEQFF. CDR3 coding DNA: TGCAGTGCAGACGGGGGCAATGAGCAGTTCTTC.

J is TRBJ2-3 and V is TRBV4-1, with 14 bases matching TRBD2. Germline-derived CDR1 and CDR2 are MGHRA and YSYEKL. The V segment lost 1 base and the J segment 6 bases; nucleotides outside the gene matches: 3. The CDR3 spans 16 residues. The CDR3 protein is CASSQVRTSGRDTQYF. Here the CDR3 DNA reads TGCGCCAGCAGCCAAGTGCGGACTAGCGGGAGGGATACGCAGTATTTT.

Regarding this clone: This sample also contains other DNA sequences that code for the same CDR3. The CDR3: CASSFSGKRQYF. The CDR3, as DNA: TGTGCCAGCAGCTTTTCAGGTAAAAGGCAGTACTTC. The chain links TRBV5-4 to TRBJ2-5, with D unclear. In germline, CDR1 is SGHNT, CDR2 YYREEE (reference sequence). Trimming cost V 2 bases and J 11 bases, with 13 bases left between them. The CDR3 has 12 residues.

The chain recombines TRBV25-1 with TRBJ2-1; maybe TRBD2 (7 bases). This CDR3 spans 15 amino acids. The germline V gene has CDR1 MGHDK and CDR2 SYGVNS. V was shortened by 4 bases and J by 3 bases, with 13 bases between the two germline ends. This chain's CDR3 is CASSATGGYYNEQFF. The CDR3 nucleotides are TGTGCCAGCAGTGCCACGGGGGGCTACTACAATGAGCAGTTCTTC.

Worth noting for this clone: Within the sample, other DNA sequences also encode this same CDR3. The chain combines TRBV7-2 with TRBJ1-1; no firm D call. Germline V gene data show CDR1 as SGHTA and CDR2 as FQGNSA. V was pared by 1 base and J by 0 bases, with 6 bases between. The CDR3 has 14 residues. CDR3 residues: CASSLVAVNTEAFF. CDR3 nucleotides: TGTGCCAGCAGCTTAGTGGCCGTGAACACTGAAGCTTTCTTT.

The rearrangement links TRBV4-1 to TRBJ2-7, with D possibly being TRBD2 (6 bases). Germline CDR1 reads MGHRA; CDR2 reads YSYEKL. The V end was cut by 0 bases, the J end by 0 bases, with 12 bases between. This CDR3 contains 16 residues. In nucleotides, the CDR3 is TGCGCCAGCAGCCAAGAAAGCGGGCTGAGCTCCTACGAGCAGTACTTC. It is translated as CASSQESGLSSYEQYF.